This TCR beta chain emerged from a study of T-cell memory formation after mild COVID-19. Only a few counts were recorded for this clonotype. What it binds is not known. TCRdb ran MiXCR on the 5' RACE reads and lists one entry per CDR3 protein. The table shows about 49,000 distinct CDR3 sequences, with approximately 7.6% occurring only once. The study's findings and limits: Memory cells collected pre-infection included some clones that later responded, suggesting cross-reactive memory joined.

V was pared by 7 bases and J by 0 bases, with 15 bases between. CDR1 is SGHRS, CDR2 YFSETQ, per germline. The CDR3 runs to 15 residues. V gene TRBV5-1 combines with J gene TRBJ2-3; D assignment may be TRBD1 or TRBD2 (5 bases each). The specimen was PBMCs or a T cell subset sorted from them (not recorded which). The receptor was derived from a man younger than 35 who had mild COVID-19 (a few samples of this study predate the infection). Cell type and time point are not known. DNA for the CDR3: TGCGCCAGCTCTCCGGGGCAGATAAGCACAGATACGCAGTATTTT. This translates into CASSPGQISTDTQYF.